The 12 T cell receptor beta chains presented below share a single source sample, sequenced in a study of human T cells and chemical hapten exposure. Time point: patch test 2, 6 weeks after DPC sensitization. Treatment specified: therapeutic diphenylcyclopropenone sensitization with weekly scalp DPC. MiXCR, applied by TCRdb to the RACE reads, yields one record per CDR3 protein. The table includes about 110,000 distinct CDR3 sequences, 9.2% detected once. Sequenced material: whole blood, taken in connection with sensitization to the hapten diphenylcyclopropenone (DPC). The receptor source for this set is a woman in her forties with alopecia areata. Some clones in this sample may be carry-over from other donors' samples.

This clonotype was observed many times. The chain uses TRBV5-1 and TRBJ2-7; D possibly corresponds to TRBD2 (6 bases). Germline CDR1 is SGHRS and CDR2 is YFSETQ. The CDR3 covers 13 residues. V was pared by 2 bases and J by 3 bases, with 9 bases between. Here the CDR3 DNA reads TGCGCCAGCAGCTTTTGGGGGGACTACGAGCAGTACTTC. As protein: CASSFWGDYEQYF.

This clonotype was recorded many times. The gene calls are TRBV6-2 or TRBV6-3 and TRBJ2-5; no firm D call. This CDR3 spans 13 amino acids. The germline V gene encodes CDR1 MNHEY and CDR2 SVGEGT. V shed 10 bases and J shed 0 bases, with 12 bases lying between them. The CDR3 sequence: CATLRPYQETQYF. Written as DNA, the CDR3 is TGTGCCACCCTGCGGCCGTACCAAGAGACCCAGTACTTC.

This clonotype was observed a few times. The chain uses TRBV12-5 and TRBJ1-1; TRBD1 matches at 8 bases. Trimming removed 2 bases from V and 0 bases from J; junction bases left unmatched: 17. Germline CDR1 and CDR2: LGHNT and FRNRAP. CDR3 length equals 20 residues. The CDR3 nucleotides read TGTGCTAGTGGTTTGACCCTCCCCCACTGGGCAGGGGGCCTGAACACTGAAGCTTTCTTT. This gives the protein CASGLTLPHWAGGLNTEAFF.

This clonotype was detected many times. CDR3 loop: CASSLVRQSYEQYF. The CDR3 region has the DNA TGTGCCAGCAGCTTAGTTCGGCAATCCTACGAGCAGTACTTC. V is TRBV7-2 and J is TRBJ2-7; D call uncertain. V gave up 1 base and J gave up 1 base, with 8 bases separating them. Germline values: CDR1 SGHTA, CDR2 FQGNSA. The CDR3 runs to 14 residues. Complete variable domain (other parts from reference TRBV7-2 and TRBJ2-7): GAGVSQSPSNKVTEKGKDVELRCDPISGHTALYWYRQSLGQGLEFLIYFQGNSAPDKSGLPSDRFSAERTGGSVSTLTIQRTQQEDSAVYLCASSLVRQSYEQYFGPGTRLTVT.

This clonotype was observed many times. A junction boundary mismatches the germline segment, possibly from a read error. This chain links TRBV3-1 with TRBJ2-5, with 15 bases that match TRBD2. The CDR3 runs to 18 residues. The germline gives CDR1 LGHDT, CDR2 YNNKEL (reference sequence). CDR3: CASSRAVPGLAGGFIRHF. CDR3 bases: TGTGCCAGCAGCCGAGCCGTTCCGGGACTAGCGGGGGGTTTTATCAGGCACTTC.

A few counts support this clonotype. The chain joins TRBV6-5 to TRBJ1-2, with a tentative D call TRBD1 (5 bases). V was shortened by 6 bases and J by 4 bases, with 27 bases between the two germline ends. The CDR3 sequence is 18 residues long. Germline V gene sequence: CDR1 MNHEY, CDR2 SVGAGI. CDR3 residues: CASRRDSGNINTFYGYTF. The CDR3 nucleotides read TGTGCCAGCAGGCGGGACTCTGGGAATATTAACACCTTCTATGGCTACACCTTC.

V gene TRBV30 combines with J gene TRBJ1-2, with 7 bases matching TRBD1. Germline assignment: CDR1 GTSNPN and CDR2 SVGIG (reference sequence). The CDR3 contains 13 residues. Losses at the gene ends were 2 bases for V and 2 bases for J; bases not matched to a gene: 2. The CDR3 DNA is TGTGCCTGGAGTTTACAGGGGAACTATGGCTACACCTTC. Amino acid sequence: CAWSLQGNYGYTF.

This clonotype was seen repeatedly, ten times or more. The genes are TRBV12-3 or TRBV12-4 and TRBJ2-7; 10 nucleotides agree with TRBD1. V shed 5 bases and J 5 bases; nucleotides not matched to a gene: 12. The CDR3 extends over 16 amino acids. The CDR3 here is CASSPGQGFSSHEQYF. The CDR3 DNA reads as TGTGCCAGCAGTCCGGGACAGGGGTTTAGTTCCCACGAGCAGTACTTC.

Ten or more counts support this clonotype. This CDR3 reads CASSVGFGAVNTEAFF. CDR3 nucleotides: TGTGCCAGCAGCGTAGGGTTCGGGGCCGTGAACACTGAAGCTTTCTTT. The chain joins TRBV9 to TRBJ1-1, with a tentative D call TRBD1 (5 bases). The germline CDR1 and CDR2 sequences are SGDLS and YYNGEE. This CDR3 contains 16 residues. V was pared by 0 bases and J by 0 bases, with 12 bases between.

At least ten counts were recorded for this clonotype. This chain joins TRBV7-6 and TRBJ2-1; 13 positions agree with TRBD2. The J segment lost 8 bases and the V segment lost 5 bases, leaving 6 bases of the junction unmatched. This CDR3 spans 15 amino acids. The germline V gene encodes CDR1 SGHVS and CDR2 FNYEAQ. The DNA for the CDR3 is TGTGCCAGCAGCCTCACTAGCGGGGGGGCCCATGAGCAGTTCTTC. Translating it yields CASSLTSGGAHEQFF.

As to this clonotype: One junction end does not reproduce the germline sequence, and a read error may be involved. The chain employs TRBV7-2 and TRBJ2-1; D is ambiguous. CDR3 length: 13 residues. Germline CDR1 and CDR2: SGHTA and FQGNSA. The CDR3 DNA follows: TGCGCCAGCAGCTCCCCCATGCTAGGTGAGCAGTTCTTC. This codes for CASSSPMLGEQFF.

This clonotype was counted only a few times. CDR3 region: CASRRTLSSYNSPLHF. Here the CDR3 DNA reads TGTGCCAGCCGTAGGACGTTGAGCTCCTATAATTCACCCCTCCACTTT. The chain uses TRBV6-2 or TRBV6-3 and TRBJ1-6; D is uncertain. The CDR3 loop spans 16 amino acids. Germline V gene lookup returns CDR1 MNHEY and CDR2 SVGEGT. With 8 bases removed from V and 0 bases from J, the gap between germline ends came to 14 bases.